These 19 T cell receptor beta chains share one sample of origin, sequenced in a study of patients and donors after allogeneic stem cell transplantation. TCRdb reanalysed the RT-PCR reads using MiXCR and keeps one entry per CDR3 protein. The table has 70,000 or so distinct CDR3 sequences, approximately 25% seen once. Sequenced material: blood, either unsorted or a sorted T cell fraction (not recorded which). These receptors all come from a human donor who was either an allogeneic HSCT recipient or a stem cell or donor lymphocyte infusion donor (not recorded which). It is not recorded whose cells these are; they may come from a transplant donor.

This clonotype turned up a few times. V and J are TRBV20-1 and TRBJ2-1; D not certain. The CDR3 sequence is 12 residues long. Germline CDR1 is DFQATT and CDR2 is SNEGSKA (reference sequence). V lost 1 base and J lost 9, with 10 bases in between. CDR3 bases: TGCAGTGCTAGAGGAGTCGTAAGTGAGCAGTTCTTC. Translated: CSARGVVSEQFF.

The chain has TRBV25-1 and TRBJ1-2, with D possibly being TRBD1 (5 bases). In germline, CDR1 is MGHDK, CDR2 SYGVNS. The CDR3 is 15 amino acids. V was shortened by 0 bases and J by 4 bases, with 12 bases between the two germline ends. The CDR3: CASSEYSTGLYGYTF. The CDR3 region has the DNA TGTGCCAGCAGTGAATATTCCACAGGCCTCTATGGCTACACCTTC.

The rearrangement uses TRBV28 and TRBJ1-4; 7 bases match TRBD1. This CDR3 spans 13 amino acids. Trimming cost V 3 bases and J 12 bases; bases outside gene matches: 7. Germline V gene lookup returns CDR1 MDHEN and CDR2 SYDVKM. The CDR3 nucleotides are TGTGCCAGCAGTTTGCGTACAGGGGAAGAACTGTTTTTT. Its translation: CASSLRTGEELFF. The full variable domain, its missing parts supplied by reference TRBV28 and TRBJ1-4, is DVKVTQSSRYLVKRTGEKVFLECVQDMDHENMFWYRQDPGLGLRLIYFSYDVKMKEKGDIPEGYSVSREKKERFSLILESASTNQTSMYLCASSLRTGEELFFGSGTQLSVL.

The table lists this clonotype with a few counts. V and J are TRBV4-3 and TRBJ2-7; 8 nucleotides agree with TRBD2. CDR1 is LGHNA and CDR2 is YSLEER in the germline V gene. Unmatched junction bases numbered 8, after V lost 3 bases and J lost 4 bases. This CDR3 comprises 15 residues. The CDR3, as DNA: TGCGCCAGCAGCCAGCTTTTAGCGGGGCCTTACGAGCAGTACTTC. This codes for CASSQLLAGPYEQYF.

The chain employs TRBV6-5 and TRBJ2-7; 9 bases are a match to TRBD2. The V gene's germline CDR1 is MNHEY and CDR2 SVGAGI. V gave up 7 bases and J gave up 1 base; unmatched junction bases: 5. This CDR3 region has 14 residues. Here the CDR3 reads CASTRLAGSYEQYF. CDR3 DNA: TGTGCCAGCACGAGGCTAGCGGGATCCTACGAGCAGTACTTC.

The rearrangement joins TRBV5-1 to TRBJ2-7, with D unresolved. The V end lost 5 bases, the J end lost 3 bases, and 12 bases lay between the germline ends. The CDR3 has 13 amino acids. Germline lookup yields CDR1 SGHRS and CDR2 YFSETQ. The CDR3 protein is CASSLSSDYEQYF. Here the CDR3 DNA reads TGCGCCAGCAGTTTGAGCTCGGACTACGAGCAGTACTTC.

The rearrangement uses TRBV9 and TRBJ2-2; D unresolved. The V and J ends lost 3 bases and 10 bases respectively, with 7 bases between them. The germline V gene encodes CDR1 SGDLS and CDR2 YYNGEE. The CDR3 sequence is 11 residues long. As DNA, the CDR3 is TGTGCCAGCAGCGGCTCCGCGGAGCTGTTTTTT. Amino acid sequence: CASSGSAELFF.

The table lists this clonotype with a few counts. The rearrangement links TRBV5-1 to TRBJ2-5; tentatively, D is TRBD2 (6 bases). The length of the CDR3 is 15 residues. Germline lookup yields CDR1 SGHRS and CDR2 YFSETQ. The V end lost 1 base, the J end lost 5 bases, and 15 bases lay between the germline ends. The CDR3 reads CASSLTGPGGETQYF. The CDR3, as DNA: TGCGCCAGCAGCTTGACCGGACCCGGAGGGGAGACCCAGTACTTC.

The CDR3 protein is CASSFSSADEKLFF. Written as DNA, the CDR3 is TGCGCCAGCAGCTTCAGCAGCGCGGATGAAAAACTGTTTTTT. The chain employs TRBV5-1 and TRBJ1-4; no reliable D call. The CDR3 is 14 amino acids. Germline V gene lookup returns CDR1 SGHRS and CDR2 YFSETQ. V was trimmed by 2 bases and J by 6 bases, leaving 11 bases between them.

This clonotype was observed a handful of times. The rearrangement links TRBV29-1 to TRBJ2-7; D gene ambiguous. Per the germline V gene, CDR1 is SQVTM and CDR2 is ANQGSEA. The V and J ends lost 1 base and 3 bases respectively, with 10 bases between them. This CDR3 is 13 amino acids long. CDR3 sequence (DNA): TGCAGCGTTGAAGGTGGCACACTCTACGAGCAGTACTTC. Amino acid sequence: CSVEGGTLYEQYF.

In its sample, this clonotype was seen a few times. The chain couples TRBV13 to TRBJ1-1, with TRBD1 as a possible D gene (5 bases). The CDR3 loop spans 14 amino acids. Per the germline V gene, CDR1 is PRHDT and CDR2 is FYEKMQ (reference sequence). V lost 3 bases, J lost 1 base, and 9 bases lay in between. In nucleotides, the CDR3 is TGTGCCAGCAGCTTGGGGGTGACGAACACTGAAGCTTTCTTT. Its protein product is CASSLGVTNTEAFF.

In this sample, this clonotype turned up a few times. This chain links TRBV4-2 with TRBJ1-5; D is unresolved. Germline CDR1 LGHNA, CDR2 YNFKEQ. Trimming pared 1 base from V and 1 base from J, leaving 14 bases between. This CDR3 is built from 17 residues. CDR3 sequence reads: CASSQVSRKESNQPQHF. As DNA, the CDR3 is TGTGCCAGCAGCCAAGTAAGTCGTAAAGAGAGCAATCAGCCCCAGCATTTT.

The V gene is TRBV6-5, the J gene TRBJ2-1; no firm D call. With 2 bases removed from V and 0 bases from J, the gap between germline ends came to 8 bases. The CDR3 covers 15 residues. Per germline, CDR1 MNHEY and CDR2 SVGAGI. DNA of the CDR3: TGTGCCAGCAGTTACGGCATCCCCTCCTACAATGAGCAGTTCTTC. Its translation: CASSYGIPSYNEQFF.

This clonotype was detected only a few times. The chain recombines TRBV5-6 with TRBJ2-7, with D unclear. Deletions cut 4 bases from V and 4 bases from J, with 12 bases between. Germline CDR1 SGHDT, CDR2 YYEEEE. The CDR3 sequence is 13 residues long. CDR3 bases: TGTGCCAGCAGCCCAGCAGGTTTATACGAGCAGTACTTC. Encoded protein: CASSPAGLYEQYF.

The sample holds one count of this clonotype. Germline is not matched at one junction end, which may reflect a read error. The V and J genes are TRBV7-7 and TRBJ2-2; 7 bases map to TRBD1. Germline-derived CDR1 and CDR2 are SSHAT and FNYEAQ (reference sequence). CDR3 size: 16 residues. The CDR3 nucleotides read TGTGCTAGCAGCTTACGAGGGGGCGCGTCCACCGGGGAGCTGTTTTTT. It encodes CASSLRGGASTGELFF.

This rearrangement joins TRBV6-2 or TRBV6-3 to TRBJ2-1; 11 nucleotides line up with TRBD2. With V trimmed by 4 bases and J by 2 bases, 4 bases remained unmatched. From germline, CDR1 is MNHEY and CDR2 SVGEGT. The CDR3 contains 16 residues. As DNA, the CDR3 is TGTGCCAGCAGTTCCCTGACTAGCGGGACCTACAATGAGCAGTTCTTC. Protein: CASSSLTSGTYNEQFF.

In the case of this clonotype: Compared with germline, one end of the junction differs, possibly owing to a read error. The gene calls are TRBV4-1 and TRBJ1-1, with a possible D match to TRBD1 (6 bases). CDR3 length equals 13 residues. Germline V gene lookup returns CDR1 MGHRA and CDR2 YSYEKL. Here the CDR3 DNA reads TGCGCCAGCACCCTCCTGAGGGACACTGAAGCTCTCTTT. Residues: CASTLLRDTEALF.

This clonotype was seen a handful of times. This chain uses TRBV21-1 with TRBJ1-1. TRBV21-1 is tagged as a pseudogene. The CDR3 runs 15 residues. CDR3 protein: CASSKEGGSLSEAFF. The DNA for the CDR3 is TGTGCCAGCAGCAAAGAAGGTGGATCGCTCTCTGAAGCTTTCTTT.

This clonotype was counted a few times. J is TRBJ1-1 and V is TRBV30; D not resolved. The CDR3 has 13 amino acids. Trimming removed 0 bases from V and 0 bases from J, with 5 bases in between. The germline V gene encodes CDR1 GTSNPN and CDR2 SVGIG (reference sequence). The CDR3 here is CAWSVIMNTEAFF. The CDR3, as DNA: TGTGCCTGGAGTGTAATTATGAACACTGAAGCTTTCTTT.